The clone carrying this T cell receptor beta chain was counted at least ten times. The data originate from a study of regulatory T cells in long-lasting Graves disease. In building TCR beta libraries, iRepertoire HTBI primers were used together with Arm-PCR of CDR3 regions. TCRdb independently ran MiXCR on the multiplex PCR reads; one entry per CDR3 protein. The sample has roughly 320,000 distinct CDR3 sequences, 16% seen once. Time point defined: newly diagnosed GD, antithyroid drugs for less than 3 months. After RNA was extracted from PBMCs, the TCR library was made from it. Staff drew around 8.5 milliliters of peripheral blood into EDTA tubes. This same sample was also taken into another study, of T cells in Graves' hyperthyroidism and ophthalmopathy. This second study notes: The TCR CDR3 was amplified in a first-round RT-PCR using the HTBI primer set.

This TCR derives from a man in his forties with Graves disease. This specimen consisted of peripheral blood mononuclear cells (PBMCs), obtained at new diagnosis, from a patient treated with antithyroid drugs.

The CDR3 loop is CASTKTGGPETQYF. CDR3 nucleotides: TGTGCCAGCACAAAAACAGGGGGCCCAGAGACCCAGTACTTC. The V and J genes are TRBV12-3 or TRBV12-4 and TRBJ2-5; 9 bases are shared with TRBD1. After removal of 7 bases from V and 4 bases from J, the junction contained 7 bases not matched to a gene. This CDR3 comprises 14 residues.